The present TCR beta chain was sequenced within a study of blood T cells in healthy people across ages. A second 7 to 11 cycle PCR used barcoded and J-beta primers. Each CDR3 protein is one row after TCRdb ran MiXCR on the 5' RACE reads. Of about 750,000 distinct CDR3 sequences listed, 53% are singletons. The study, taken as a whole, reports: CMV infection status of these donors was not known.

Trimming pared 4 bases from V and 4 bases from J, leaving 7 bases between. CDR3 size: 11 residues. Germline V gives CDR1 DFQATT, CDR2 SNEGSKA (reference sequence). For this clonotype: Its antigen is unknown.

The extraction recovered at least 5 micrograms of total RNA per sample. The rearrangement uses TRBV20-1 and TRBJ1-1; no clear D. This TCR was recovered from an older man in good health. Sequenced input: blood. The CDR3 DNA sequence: TGCAGTGCTATGACCCCCACTGAAGCTTTCTTT. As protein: CSAMTPTEAFF.